This T cell receptor beta chain was profiled in a study of beta chain features in type 1 diabetes. Isolated RNA was reverse transcribed in full, so expressed TCRB transcripts were sequenced. The study sequenced naive, central memory and regulatory T cell samples to an average of about 3.5 million reads. Produced via immunoSEQ multiplex PCR; TCRdb's table is partial and in-frame only. Of 360,000 or so clones listed, 15% to 20% are singletons. One heparinised draw of blood, averaging about 110 mL, came from each donor. This CDR3 has 14 amino acids. Germline V gene lookup returns CDR1 SQVTM and CDR2 ANQGSEA. V lost 4 bases and J 1 base, leaving 13 bases between the germline ends.

Material for sequencing was naive CD4+ T cells from blood. The TCR originated in a woman under 30 in good health. The gene calls are TRBV29-1 and TRBJ2-5, with D perhaps TRBD2 (6 bases). For the CDR3, the DNA is TGCAGCGTTGTTCAGGGAGGAGGCCAAGAGACCCAGTACTTC. Its translation is CSVVQGGGQETQYF.